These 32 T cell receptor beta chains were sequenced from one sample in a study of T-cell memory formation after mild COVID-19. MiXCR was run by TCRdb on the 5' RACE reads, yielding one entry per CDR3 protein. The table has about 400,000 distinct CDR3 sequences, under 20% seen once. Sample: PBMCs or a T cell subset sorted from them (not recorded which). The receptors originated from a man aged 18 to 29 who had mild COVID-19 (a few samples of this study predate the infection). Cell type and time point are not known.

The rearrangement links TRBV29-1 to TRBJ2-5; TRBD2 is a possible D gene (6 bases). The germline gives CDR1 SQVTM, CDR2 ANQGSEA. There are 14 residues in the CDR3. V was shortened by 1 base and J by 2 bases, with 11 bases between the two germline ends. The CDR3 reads CSVEVPGLQETQYF. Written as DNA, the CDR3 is TGCAGCGTTGAAGTACCGGGACTTCAAGAGACCCAGTACTTC.

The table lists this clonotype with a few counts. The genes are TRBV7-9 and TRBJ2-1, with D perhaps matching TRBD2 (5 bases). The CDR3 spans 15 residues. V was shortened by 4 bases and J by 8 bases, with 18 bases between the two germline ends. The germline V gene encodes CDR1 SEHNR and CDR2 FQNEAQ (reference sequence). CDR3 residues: CASSYQPDGVDEQFF. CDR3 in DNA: TGTGCCAGCAGCTACCAGCCGGACGGGGTCGATGAGCAGTTCTTC.

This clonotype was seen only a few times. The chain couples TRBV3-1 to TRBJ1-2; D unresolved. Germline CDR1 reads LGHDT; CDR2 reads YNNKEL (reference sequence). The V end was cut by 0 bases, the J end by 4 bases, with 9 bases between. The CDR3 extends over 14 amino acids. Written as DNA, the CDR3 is TGTGCCAGCAGCCAAGACTACCGGCCCTATGGCTACACCTTC. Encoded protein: CASSQDYRPYGYTF.

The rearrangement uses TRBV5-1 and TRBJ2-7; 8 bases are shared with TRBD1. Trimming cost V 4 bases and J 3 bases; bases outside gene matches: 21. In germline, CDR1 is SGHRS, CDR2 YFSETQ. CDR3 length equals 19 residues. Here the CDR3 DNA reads TGCGCCAGCAGCCCCAACATAAGATCCGGGACAGGCTTTTACTACGAGCAGTACTTC. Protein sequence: CASSPNIRSGTGFYYEQYF.

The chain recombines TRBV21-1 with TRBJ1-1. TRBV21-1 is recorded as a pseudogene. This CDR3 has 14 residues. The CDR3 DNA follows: TGTGCCAGCAGCAAAGTGGGGTCTCTTGGAGGAGCTTTCTTT. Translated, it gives CASSKVGSLGGAFF.

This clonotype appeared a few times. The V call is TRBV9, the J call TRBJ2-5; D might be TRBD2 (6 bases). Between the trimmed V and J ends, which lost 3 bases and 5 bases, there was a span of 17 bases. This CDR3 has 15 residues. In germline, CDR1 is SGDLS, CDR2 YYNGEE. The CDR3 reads CASSGRLGFGETQYF. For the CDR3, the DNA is TGTGCCAGCAGCGGACGACTAGGGTTCGGGGAGACCCAGTACTTC.

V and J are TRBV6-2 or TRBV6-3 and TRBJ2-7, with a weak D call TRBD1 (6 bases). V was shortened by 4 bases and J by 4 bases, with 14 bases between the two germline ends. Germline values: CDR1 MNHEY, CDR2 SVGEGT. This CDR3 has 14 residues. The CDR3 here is CASSSSYRDYEQYF. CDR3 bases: TGTGCCAGCAGTTCTTCATACAGGGATTACGAGCAGTACTTC.

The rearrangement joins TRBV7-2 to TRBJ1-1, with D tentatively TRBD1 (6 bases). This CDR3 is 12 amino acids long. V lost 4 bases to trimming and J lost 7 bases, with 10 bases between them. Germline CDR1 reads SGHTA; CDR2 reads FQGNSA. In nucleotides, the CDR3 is TGTGCCAGCAGCTACCACAGGGTTGAAGCTTTCTTT. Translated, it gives CASSYHRVEAFF.

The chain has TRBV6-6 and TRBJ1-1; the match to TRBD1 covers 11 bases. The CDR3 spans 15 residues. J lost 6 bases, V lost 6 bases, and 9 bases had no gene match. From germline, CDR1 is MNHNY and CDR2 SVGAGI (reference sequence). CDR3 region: CASRDRGRLSAEAFF. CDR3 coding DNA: TGTGCCAGCAGGGACAGGGGGCGATTATCCGCTGAAGCTTTCTTT.

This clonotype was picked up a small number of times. The CDR3 sequence: CASSRGLAGQNEQFF. The CDR3 DNA sequence: TGTGCCAGCAGCCGGGGACTAGCGGGGCAAAATGAGCAGTTCTTC. The chain uses TRBV7-6 and TRBJ2-1; TRBD2 aligns across 13 bases. The CDR3 contains 15 residues. The junction had 5 bases not matched to a gene; V was cut back by 5 bases and J by 7 bases. Germline loops: CDR1 SGHVS, CDR2 FNYEAQ.

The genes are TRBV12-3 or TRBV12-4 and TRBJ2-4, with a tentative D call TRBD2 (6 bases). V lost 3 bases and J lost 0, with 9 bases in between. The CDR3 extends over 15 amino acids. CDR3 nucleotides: TGTGCCAGCAGTTTTGGGGGGAGAGCCAAAAACATTCAGTACTTC. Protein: CASSFGGRAKNIQYF.

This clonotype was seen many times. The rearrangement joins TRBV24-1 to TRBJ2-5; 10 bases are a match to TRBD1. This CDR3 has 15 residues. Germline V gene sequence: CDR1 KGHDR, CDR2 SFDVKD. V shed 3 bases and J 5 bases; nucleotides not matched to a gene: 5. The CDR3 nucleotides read TGTGCCACCAGTGATAGACAGGGGGCTGCGGAGACCCAGTACTTC. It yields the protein CATSDRQGAAETQYF.

The CDR3 region is CASSQNREDQPQHF. CDR3 sequence (DNA): TGCGCCAGCAGCCAAAACAGGGAGGATCAGCCCCAGCATTTT. V and J are TRBV4-3 and TRBJ1-5, with a tentative D call TRBD1 (6 bases). Trimming left V 2 bases short and J 5 bases short, with 10 bases between. The CDR3 spans 14 residues. The germline V gene encodes CDR1 LGHNA and CDR2 YSLEER.

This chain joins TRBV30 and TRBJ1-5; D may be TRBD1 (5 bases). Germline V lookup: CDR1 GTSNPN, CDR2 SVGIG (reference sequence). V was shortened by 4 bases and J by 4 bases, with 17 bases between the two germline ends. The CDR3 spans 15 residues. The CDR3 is CAWNLPGRGNQPQHF. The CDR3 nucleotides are TGTGCCTGGAACCTCCCAGGGCGGGGTAATCAGCCCCAGCATTTT.

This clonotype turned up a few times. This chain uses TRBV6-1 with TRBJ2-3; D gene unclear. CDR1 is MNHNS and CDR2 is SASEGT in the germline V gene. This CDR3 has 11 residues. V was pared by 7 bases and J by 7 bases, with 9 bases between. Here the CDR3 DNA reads TGTGCCAGCATCCTTGGAAATACGCAGTATTTT. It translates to CASILGNTQYF.

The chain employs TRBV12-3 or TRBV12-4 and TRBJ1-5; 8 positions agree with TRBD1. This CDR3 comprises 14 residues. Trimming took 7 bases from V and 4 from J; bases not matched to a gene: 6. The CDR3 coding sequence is TGTGCCAGCACCGCGGACAGGGCAAATCAGCCCCAGCATTTT. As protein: CASTADRANQPQHF.

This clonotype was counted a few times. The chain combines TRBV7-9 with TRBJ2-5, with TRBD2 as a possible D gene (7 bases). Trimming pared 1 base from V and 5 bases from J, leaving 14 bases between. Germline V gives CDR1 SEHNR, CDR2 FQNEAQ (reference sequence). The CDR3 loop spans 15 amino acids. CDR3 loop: CASSLVGRGLETQYF. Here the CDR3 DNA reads TGTGCCAGCAGCTTAGTAGGGCGGGGGCTCGAGACCCAGTACTTC. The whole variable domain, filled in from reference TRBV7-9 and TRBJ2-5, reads DTGVSQNPRHKITKRGQNVTFRCDPISEHNRLYWYRQTLGQGPEFLTYFQNEAQLEKSRLLSDRFSAERPKGSFSTLEIQRTEQGDSAMYLCASSLVGRGLETQYFGPGTRLLVL.

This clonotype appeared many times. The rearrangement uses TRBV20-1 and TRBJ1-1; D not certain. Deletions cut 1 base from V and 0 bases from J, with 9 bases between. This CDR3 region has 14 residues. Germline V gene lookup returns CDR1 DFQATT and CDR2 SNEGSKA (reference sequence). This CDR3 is CSARGDTLNTEAFF. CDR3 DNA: TGCAGTGCTAGAGGAGACACCTTGAACACTGAAGCTTTCTTT.

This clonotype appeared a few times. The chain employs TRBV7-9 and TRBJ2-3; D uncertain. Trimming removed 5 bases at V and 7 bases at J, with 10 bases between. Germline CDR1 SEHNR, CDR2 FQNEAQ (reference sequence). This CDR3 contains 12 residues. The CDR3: CASSPRLNTQYF. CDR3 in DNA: TGTGCCAGCAGCCCCCGTCTAAATACGCAGTATTTT. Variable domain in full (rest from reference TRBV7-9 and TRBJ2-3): DTGVSQNPRHKITKRGQNVTFRCDPISEHNRLYWYRQTLGQGPEFLTYFQNEAQLEKSRLLSDRFSAERPKGSFSTLEIQRTEQGDSAMYLCASSPRLNTQYFGPGTRLTVL.

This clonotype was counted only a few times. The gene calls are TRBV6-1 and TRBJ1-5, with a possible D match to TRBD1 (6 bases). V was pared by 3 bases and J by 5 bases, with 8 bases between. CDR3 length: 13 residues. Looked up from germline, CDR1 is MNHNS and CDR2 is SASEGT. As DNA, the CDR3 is TGTGCCAGCAGTGACGCAGGGGATCAGCCCCAGCATTTT. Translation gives CASSDAGDQPQHF.

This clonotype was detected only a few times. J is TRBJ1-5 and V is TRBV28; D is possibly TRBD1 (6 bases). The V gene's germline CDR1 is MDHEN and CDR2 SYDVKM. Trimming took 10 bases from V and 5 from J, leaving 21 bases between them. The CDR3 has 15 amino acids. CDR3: CATLGQGTPYQPQHF. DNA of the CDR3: TGTGCCACCCTCGGCCAGGGGACCCCTTATCAGCCCCAGCATTTT.

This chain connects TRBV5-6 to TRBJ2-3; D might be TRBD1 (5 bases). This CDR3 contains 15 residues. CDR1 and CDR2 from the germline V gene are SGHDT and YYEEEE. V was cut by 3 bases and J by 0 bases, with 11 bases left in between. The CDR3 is CASSSPTASTDTQYF. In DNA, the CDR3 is TGTGCCAGCAGCTCCCCGACAGCTAGCACAGATACGCAGTATTTT. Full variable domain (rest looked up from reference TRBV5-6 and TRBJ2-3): DAGVTQSPTHLIKTRGQQVTLRCSPKSGHDTVSWYQQALGQGPQFIFQYYEEEERQRGNFPDRFSGHQFPNYSSELNVNALLLGDSALYLCASSSPTASTDTQYFGPGTRLTVL.

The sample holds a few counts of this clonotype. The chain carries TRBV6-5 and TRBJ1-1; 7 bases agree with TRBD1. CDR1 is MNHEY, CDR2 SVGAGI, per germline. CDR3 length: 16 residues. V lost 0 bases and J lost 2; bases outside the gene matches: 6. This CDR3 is CASSYSEGATNTEAFF. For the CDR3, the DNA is TGTGCCAGCAGTTACTCCGAGGGGGCTACAAACACTGAAGCTTTCTTT.

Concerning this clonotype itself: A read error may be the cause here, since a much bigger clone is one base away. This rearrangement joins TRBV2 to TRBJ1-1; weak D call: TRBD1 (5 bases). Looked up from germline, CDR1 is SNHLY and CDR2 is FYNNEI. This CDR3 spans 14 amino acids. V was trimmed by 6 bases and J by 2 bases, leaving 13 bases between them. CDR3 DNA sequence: TGTGCCAGCAGCGGACATGGCGGTAACACTGAAGCTTTCTTT. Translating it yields CASSGHGGNTEAFF.

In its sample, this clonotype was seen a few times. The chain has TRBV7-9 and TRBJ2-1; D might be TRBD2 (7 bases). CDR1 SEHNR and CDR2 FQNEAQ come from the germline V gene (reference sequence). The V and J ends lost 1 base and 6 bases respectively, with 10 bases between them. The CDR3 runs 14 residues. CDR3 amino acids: CASSLVGGPNEQFF. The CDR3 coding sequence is TGTGCCAGCAGCTTAGTGGGGGGGCCCAATGAGCAGTTCTTC.

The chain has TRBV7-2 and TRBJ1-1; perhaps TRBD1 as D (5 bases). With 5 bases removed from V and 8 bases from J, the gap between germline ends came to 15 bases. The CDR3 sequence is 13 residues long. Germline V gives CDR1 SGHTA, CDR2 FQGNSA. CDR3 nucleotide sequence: TGTGCCAGCAGCATAGGGGTAGCCGGGGAAGCTTTCTTT. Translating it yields CASSIGVAGEAFF.

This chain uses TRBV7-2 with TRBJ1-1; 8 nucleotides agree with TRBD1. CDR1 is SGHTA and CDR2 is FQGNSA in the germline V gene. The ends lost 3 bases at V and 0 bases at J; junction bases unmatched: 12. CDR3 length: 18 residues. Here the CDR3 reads CASSLGDRSRNLNTEAFF. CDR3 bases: TGTGCCAGCAGCTTGGGGGACAGGTCCCGAAATTTGAACACTGAAGCTTTCTTT.

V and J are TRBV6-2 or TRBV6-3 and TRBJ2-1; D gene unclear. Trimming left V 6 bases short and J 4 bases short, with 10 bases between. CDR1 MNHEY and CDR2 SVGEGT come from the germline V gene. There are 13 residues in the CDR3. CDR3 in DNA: TGTGCCAGCAGCCCTCTTGGGTACAATGAGCAGTTCTTC. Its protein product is CASSPLGYNEQFF.

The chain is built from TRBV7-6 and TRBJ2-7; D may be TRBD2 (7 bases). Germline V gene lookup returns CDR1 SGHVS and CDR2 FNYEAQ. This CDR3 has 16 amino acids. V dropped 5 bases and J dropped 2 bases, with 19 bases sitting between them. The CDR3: CASSPLGGGTTYEQYF. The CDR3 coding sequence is TGTGCCAGCAGCCCTTTGGGGGGGGGCACCACCTACGAGCAGTACTTC.

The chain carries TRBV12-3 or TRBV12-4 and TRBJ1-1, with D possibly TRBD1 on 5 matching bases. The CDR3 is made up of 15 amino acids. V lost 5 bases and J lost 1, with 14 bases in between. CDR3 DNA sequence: TGTGCCAGCAGTGTCAGGGTGGGGGAGAACACTGAAGCTTTCTTT. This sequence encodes CASSVRVGENTEAFF.

The CDR3 DNA is TGTGCCAGCAGCCAAGAAGGGGCCAACTATGGCTATTGCACCTTC. Translation gives CASSQEGANYGYCTF. V and J are TRBV4-2 and TRBJ1-2; tentative D call: TRBD1 (5 bases). CDR1 LGHNA and CDR2 YNFKEQ come from the germline V gene. V dropped 0 bases and J dropped 13 bases, with 21 bases sitting between them. CDR3 size: 15 residues.

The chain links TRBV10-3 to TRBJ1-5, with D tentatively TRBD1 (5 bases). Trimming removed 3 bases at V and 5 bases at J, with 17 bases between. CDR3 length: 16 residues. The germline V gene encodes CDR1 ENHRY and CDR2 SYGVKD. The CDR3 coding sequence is TGTGCCATCAGTGACGGGGACCACAAAGGGGATCAGCCCCAGCATTTT. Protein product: CAISDGDHKGDQPQHF.